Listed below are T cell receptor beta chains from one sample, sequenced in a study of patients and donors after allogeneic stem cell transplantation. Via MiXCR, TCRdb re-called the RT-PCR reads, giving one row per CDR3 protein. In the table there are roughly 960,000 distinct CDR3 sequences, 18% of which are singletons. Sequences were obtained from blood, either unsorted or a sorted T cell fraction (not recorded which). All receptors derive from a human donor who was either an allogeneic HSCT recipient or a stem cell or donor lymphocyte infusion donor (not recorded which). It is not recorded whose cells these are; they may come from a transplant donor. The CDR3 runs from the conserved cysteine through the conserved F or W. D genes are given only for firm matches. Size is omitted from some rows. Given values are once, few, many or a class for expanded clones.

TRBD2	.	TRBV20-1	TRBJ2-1	CSARVRPDETSVIGEQFF	TGCAGTGCTAGAGTACGCCCGGATGAGACTAGCGTCATAGGTGAGCAGTTCTTC
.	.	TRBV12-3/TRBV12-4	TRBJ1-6	CASAKGNGYNSPLHF	TGTGCCAGCGCCAAGGGGAATGGCTATAATTCACCCCTCCACTTT
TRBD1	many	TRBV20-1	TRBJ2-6	CSASGTGLNLGANVLTF	TGCAGTGCTTCCGGGACAGGCCTGAACCTGGGGGCCAACGTCCTGACTTTC
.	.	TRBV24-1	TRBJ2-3	CATGPSADTQYF	TGTGCCACGGGACCCTCCGCAGATACGCAGTATTTT
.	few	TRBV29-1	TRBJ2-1	CSVEKGVNEQFF	TGCAGCGTTGAAAAGGGGGTAAATGAGCAGTTCTTC
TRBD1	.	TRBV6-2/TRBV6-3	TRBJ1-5	CASTDPSTGTGNQPQHF	TGTGCCAGCACCGACCCTTCAACCGGGACAGGGAATCAGCCCCAGCATTTT
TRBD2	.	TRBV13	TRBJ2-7	CASSQGLAGGEYF	TGTGCCAGCAGCCAGGGACTAGCGGGAGGGGAGTACTTC
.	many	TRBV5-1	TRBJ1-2	CASSFQPITGGGYTF	TGCGCCAGCAGCTTTCAACCGATAACCGGGGGTGGCTACACCTTC
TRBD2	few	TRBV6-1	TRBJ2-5	CASSRTSGGAQETQYF	TGTGCCAGCAGTAGAACTAGCGGGGGGGCCCAAGAGACCCAGTACTTC
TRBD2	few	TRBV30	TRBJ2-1	CAWTPSGRNEQFF	TGTGCCTGGACCCCTAGCGGGAGGAATGAGCAGTTCTTC
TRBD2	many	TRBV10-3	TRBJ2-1	CAISEMREFFF	TGTGCCATCAGCGAGATGCGGGAGTTTTTCTTC
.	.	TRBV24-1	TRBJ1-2	CATSDSRPQLYGYTF	TGTGCCACCAGTGATTCAAGACCGCAACTCTATGGCTACACCTTC
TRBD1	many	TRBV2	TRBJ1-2	CASSEGTGGANYGYTF	TGTGCCAGCAGTGAAGGGACAGGGGGAGCTAACTATGGCTACACCTTC
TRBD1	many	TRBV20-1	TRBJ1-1	CSARNRGNTEAFF	TGCAGTGCTCGGAACAGGGGAAACACTGAAGCTTTCTTT
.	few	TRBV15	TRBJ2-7	CATSRDSYEQYF	TGTGCCACCAGTCGAGACTCCTACGAGCAGTACTTC
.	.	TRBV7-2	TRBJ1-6	CASSLASRLAYNSPLHF	TGTGCCAGCAGCTTAGCGTCCCGTTTGGCGTATAATTCACCCCTCCACTTT
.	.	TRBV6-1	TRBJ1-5	CASSEGRGPQHF	TGTGCCAGCAGTGAAGGCCGAGGGCCCCAGCATTTT
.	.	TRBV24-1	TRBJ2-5	CATSDRAEGYQETQYF	TGTGCCACCAGTGATAGGGCAGAGGGATATCAAGAGACCCAGTACTTC
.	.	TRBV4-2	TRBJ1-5	CASSPTGANQPQHF	TGTGCCAGCAGCCCGACAGGAGCCAATCAGCCCCAGCATTTT
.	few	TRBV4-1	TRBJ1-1	CASSPGRLTEAFF	TGCGCCAGCAGCCCGGGCAGGTTGACTGAAGCTTTCTTT
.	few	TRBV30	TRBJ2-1	CAWRTLLSGFYNEQFF	TGTGCCTGGAGGACCCTCTTAAGCGGGTTTTACAATGAGCAGTTCTTC
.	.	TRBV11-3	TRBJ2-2	CASSSPGRDTGELFF	TGTGCCAGCAGCTCTCCCGGTCGGGACACCGGGGAGCTGTTTTTT
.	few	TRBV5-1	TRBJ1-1	CASSTDSTMNTEAFF	TGCGCCAGCAGCACAGACAGCACCATGAACACTGAAGCTTTCTTT
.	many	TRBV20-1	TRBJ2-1	CSARGLNEQFF	TGCAGTGCTAGAGGTTTGAATGAGCAGTTCTTC
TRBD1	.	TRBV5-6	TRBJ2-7	CASSSGTGALYEQYF	TGTGCCAGCAGCTCCGGGACAGGGGCCCTCTACGAGCAGTACTTC
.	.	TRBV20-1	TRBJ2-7	CSAERGEQYF	TGCAGTGCGGAAAGGGGGGAGCAGTACTTC
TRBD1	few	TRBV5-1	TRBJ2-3	CASSRPGQGITDTQYF	TGCGCCAGCAGCAGGCCGGGACAGGGTATCACAGATACGCAGTATTTT
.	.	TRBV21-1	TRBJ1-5	CASSKGAGSNQPQHF	TGTGCCAGCAGCAAAGGGGCAGGGAGCAATCAGCCCCAGCATTTT
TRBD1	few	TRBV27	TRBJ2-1	CASRQGQGINEQFF	TGTGCCAGCAGGCAGGGACAGGGTATTAATGAGCAGTTCTTC
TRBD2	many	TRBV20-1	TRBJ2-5	CSASGGGAEETQYF	TGCAGTGCTAGTGGCGGGGGGGCTGAAGAGACCCAGTACTTC
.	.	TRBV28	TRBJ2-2	CASSIPGRELFF	TGTGCCAGCAGTATCCCCGGCCGGGAGCTGTTTTTT
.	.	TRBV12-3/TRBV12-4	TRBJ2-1	CASSFDMGRGPYNEQFF	TGTGCCAGCAGTTTCGATATGGGCAGGGGCCCCTACAATGAGCAGTTCTTC
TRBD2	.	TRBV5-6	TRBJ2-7	CASSSLTSGKREQYF	TGTGCCAGCAGCTCACTGACTAGCGGGAAGAGGGAGCAGTACTTC
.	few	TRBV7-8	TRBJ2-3	CASNPGVKGLTDTQYF	TGTGCCAGCAACCCGGGGGTGAAGGGACTCACAGATACGCAGTATTTT
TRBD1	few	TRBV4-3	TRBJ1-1	CASSPDQQGAGTEAFF	TGCGCCAGCAGCCCGGATCAACAGGGGGCGGGCACTGAAGCTTTCTTT
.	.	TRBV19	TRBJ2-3	CASSFIREDTQYF	TGTGCCAGTAGTTTCATTAGGGAGGATACGCAGTATTTT
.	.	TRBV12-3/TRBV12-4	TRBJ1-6	CASSPGALEFSPLHF	TGTGCCTCTTCCCCGGGGGCCTTAGAGTTTTCACCCCTCCACTTT
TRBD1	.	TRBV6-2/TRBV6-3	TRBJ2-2	CASSYLTGDTGELFF	TGTGCCAGCAGTTACTTGACAGGGGACACCGGGGAGCTGTTTTTT
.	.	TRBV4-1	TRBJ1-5	CASSQLVGNSNQPQHF	TGCGCCAGCAGCCAATTGGTCGGTAATAGCAATCAGCCCCAGCATTTT
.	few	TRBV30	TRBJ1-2	CAWSVLSKTIF	TGTGCCTGGAGTGTACTAAGTAAGACGATCTTC
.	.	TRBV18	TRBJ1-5	CASSPDGTIQPQHF	TGTGCCAGCTCACCGGATGGTACGATCCAGCCCCAGCATTTT
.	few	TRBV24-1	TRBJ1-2	CATSRVGGYTF	TGTGCCACCAGTCGGGTAGGTGGCTACACCTTC